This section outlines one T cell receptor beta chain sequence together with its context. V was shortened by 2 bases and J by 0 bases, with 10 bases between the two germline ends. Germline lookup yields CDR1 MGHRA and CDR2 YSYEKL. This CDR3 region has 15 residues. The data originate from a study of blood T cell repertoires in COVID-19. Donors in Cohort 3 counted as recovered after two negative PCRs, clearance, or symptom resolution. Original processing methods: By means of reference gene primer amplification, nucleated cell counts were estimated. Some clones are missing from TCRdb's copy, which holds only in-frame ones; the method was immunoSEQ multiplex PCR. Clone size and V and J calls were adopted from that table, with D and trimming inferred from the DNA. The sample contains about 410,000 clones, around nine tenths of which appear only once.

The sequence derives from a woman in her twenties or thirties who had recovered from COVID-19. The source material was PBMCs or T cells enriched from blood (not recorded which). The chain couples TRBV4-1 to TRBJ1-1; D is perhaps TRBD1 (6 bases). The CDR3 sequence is CASSQQDSLNTEAFF. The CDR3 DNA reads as TGCGCCAGCAGCCAACAGGACAGCCTGAACACTGAAGCTTTCTTT.